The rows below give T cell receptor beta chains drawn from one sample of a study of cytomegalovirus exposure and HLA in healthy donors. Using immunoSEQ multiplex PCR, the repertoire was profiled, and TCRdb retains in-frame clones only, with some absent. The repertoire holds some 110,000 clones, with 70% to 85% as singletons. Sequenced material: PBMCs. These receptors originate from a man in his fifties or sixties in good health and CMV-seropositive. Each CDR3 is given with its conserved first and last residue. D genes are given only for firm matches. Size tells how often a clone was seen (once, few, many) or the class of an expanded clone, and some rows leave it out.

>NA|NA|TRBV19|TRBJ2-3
TGTGCCAGTAGTTCGGACCTCAGGGGCACAGATACGCAGTATTTT
CASSSDLRGTDTQYF
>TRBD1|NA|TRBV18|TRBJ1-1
TGTGCCAGCTCACCCCGGGGACAGGTGAACACTGAAGCTTTCTTT
CASSPRGQVNTEAFF
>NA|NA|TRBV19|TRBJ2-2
TGTGCCAGTAGAGCGAAGCAGGGAGGCACCGGGGAGCTGTTTTTT
CASRAKQGGTGELFF
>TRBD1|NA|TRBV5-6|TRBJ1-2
TGTGCCAGCAGCTTGGTGACAGGGGGTAATGGCTACACCTTC
CASSLVTGGNGYTF
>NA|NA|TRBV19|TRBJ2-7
TGTGCCAGTAGTATGGTGCGGGATAGCTCCTACGAGCAGTACTTC
CASSMVRDSSYEQYF
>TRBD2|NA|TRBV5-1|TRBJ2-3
TGCGCCAGCCAGCGGGAGAACGAAGATACGCAGTATTTT
CASQRENEDTQYF
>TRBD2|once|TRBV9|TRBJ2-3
TGTGCCAGCAGCGTAAGAGGCGGGGGAGGGGATACGCAGTATTTT
CASSVRGGGGDTQYF
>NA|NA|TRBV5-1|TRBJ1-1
TGCGCCAGCCATGAGACAGCGACGATTACTGAAGCTTTCTTT
CASHETATITEAFF
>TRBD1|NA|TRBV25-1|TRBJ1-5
TGTGCCAGCAGTGAGACAGGGGGTATCAATCAGCCCCAGCATTTT
CASSETGGINQPQHF
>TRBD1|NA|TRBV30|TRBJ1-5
TGTGCCTGGAGTTTCCGGGACAGGGACAATCAGCCCCAGCATTTT
CAWSFRDRDNQPQHF
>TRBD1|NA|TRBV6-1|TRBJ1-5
TGTGCCAGCAGGGGGACAGCAAGCAATCAGCCCCAGCATTTT
CASRGTASNQPQHF